Listed below are T cell receptor beta chains from one sample, sequenced in a study of T cells after yellow fever vaccination. TCRdb used MiXCR to reprocess the 5' RACE reads, holding one entry per CDR3 protein. Among about 340,000 distinct CDR3 sequences listed, under 15% were seen once. Sequencing was performed on CD4+ T cells sorted from PBMCs, taken 15 days after the yellow fever booster vaccination. These receptors all come from a man aged 18 to 35 who received the YFV17D yellow fever vaccine. The CDR3 runs from the conserved cysteine through the conserved F or W. Fields, in order: J gene, CDR3 length, V gene, clone size, D gene, CDR3 protein, CDR3 DNA. A D gene is named only where the DNA matches it firmly. Part of the rows lack a size; the others show once, few, many or a class for expanded clones.

TRBJ1-1 | 14 | TRBV11-2 | - | - | CASSFTGFGTEAFF | TGTGCCAGCAGCTTCACAGGGTTTGGCACTGAAGCTTTCTTT
TRBJ2-5 | 15 | TRBV7-9 | - | - | CASTLGSGEQETQYF | TGTGCCAGCACACTCGGGAGCGGTGAGCAAGAGACCCAGTACTTC
TRBJ2-5 | 15 | TRBV4-3 | - | - | CASSQRLRGEETQYF | TGCGCCAGCAGCCAGAGACTTAGGGGGGAAGAGACCCAGTACTTC
TRBJ2-5 | 15 | TRBV7-2 | - | TRBD2 | CASSLIAGRQETQYF | TGTGCCAGCAGCCTGATAGCGGGGAGACAAGAGACCCAGTACTTC
TRBJ1-2 | 15 | TRBV4-2 | - | TRBD1 | CASSQEGQGNYGYTF | TGTGCCAGCAGCCAAGAGGGACAGGGTAACTATGGCTACACCTTC
TRBJ2-3 | 14 | TRBV5-1 | few | - | CASSLFSSTDTQYF | TGCGCCAGCAGCTTGTTCTCTAGCACAGATACGCAGTATTTT
TRBJ1-1 | 15 | TRBV28 | few | - | CASRPSLGETTEAFF | TGTGCCAGTAGACCCTCCCTCGGGGAAACGACTGAAGCTTTCTTT
TRBJ1-3 | 15 | TRBV2 | few | - | CASFASKVSGNTIYF | TGTGCCAGCTTTGCTTCAAAAGTATCTGGAAACACCATATATTTT
TRBJ2-3 | 17 | TRBV4-1 | - | TRBD2 | CASSQDLAGESTDTQYF | TGCGCCAGCAGCCAAGATTTAGCGGGGGAAAGCACAGATACGCAGTATTTT
TRBJ2-3 | 16 | TRBV4-1 | many | - | CASSQYQGASTDTQYF | TGCGCCAGCAGCCAGTATCAAGGAGCTAGCACAGATACGCAGTATTTT
TRBJ1-1 | 13 | TRBV6-1 | - | - | CASSYQLNTEAFF | TGTGCCAGCAGTTATCAGTTGAACACTGAAGCTTTCTTT
TRBJ2-5 | 14 | TRBV6-5 | few | - | CASSYTGIRGTQYF | TGTGCCAGCAGTTACACGGGGATCCGGGGGACCCAGTACTTC